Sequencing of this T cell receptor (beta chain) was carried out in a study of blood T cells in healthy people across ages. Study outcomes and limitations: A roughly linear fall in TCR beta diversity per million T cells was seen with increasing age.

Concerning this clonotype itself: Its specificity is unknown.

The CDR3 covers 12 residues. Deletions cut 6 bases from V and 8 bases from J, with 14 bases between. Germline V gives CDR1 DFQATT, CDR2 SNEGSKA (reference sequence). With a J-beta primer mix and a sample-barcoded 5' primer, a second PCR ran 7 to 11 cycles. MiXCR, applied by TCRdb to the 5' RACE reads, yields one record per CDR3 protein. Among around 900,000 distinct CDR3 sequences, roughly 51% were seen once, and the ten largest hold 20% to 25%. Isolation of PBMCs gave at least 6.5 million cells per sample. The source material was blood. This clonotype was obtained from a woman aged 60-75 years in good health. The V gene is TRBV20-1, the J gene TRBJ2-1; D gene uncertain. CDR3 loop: CSAESLNDEQFF. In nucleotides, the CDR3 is TGCAGTGCCGAAAGCCTTAACGATGAGCAGTTCTTC.